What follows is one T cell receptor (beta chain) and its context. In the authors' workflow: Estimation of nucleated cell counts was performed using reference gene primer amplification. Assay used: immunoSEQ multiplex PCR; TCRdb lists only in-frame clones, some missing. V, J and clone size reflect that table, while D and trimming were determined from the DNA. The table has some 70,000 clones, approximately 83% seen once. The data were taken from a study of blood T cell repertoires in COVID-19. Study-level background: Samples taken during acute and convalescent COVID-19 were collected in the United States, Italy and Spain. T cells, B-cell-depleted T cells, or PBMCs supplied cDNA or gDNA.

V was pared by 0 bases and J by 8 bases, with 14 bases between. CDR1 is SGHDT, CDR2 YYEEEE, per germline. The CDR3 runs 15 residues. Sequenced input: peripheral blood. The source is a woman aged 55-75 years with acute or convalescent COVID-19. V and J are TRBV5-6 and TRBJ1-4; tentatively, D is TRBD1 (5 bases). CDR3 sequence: CASSLEARGGEKLFF. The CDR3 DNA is TGTGCCAGCAGCTTGGAGGCCCGGGGGGGAGAAAAACTGTTTTTT.